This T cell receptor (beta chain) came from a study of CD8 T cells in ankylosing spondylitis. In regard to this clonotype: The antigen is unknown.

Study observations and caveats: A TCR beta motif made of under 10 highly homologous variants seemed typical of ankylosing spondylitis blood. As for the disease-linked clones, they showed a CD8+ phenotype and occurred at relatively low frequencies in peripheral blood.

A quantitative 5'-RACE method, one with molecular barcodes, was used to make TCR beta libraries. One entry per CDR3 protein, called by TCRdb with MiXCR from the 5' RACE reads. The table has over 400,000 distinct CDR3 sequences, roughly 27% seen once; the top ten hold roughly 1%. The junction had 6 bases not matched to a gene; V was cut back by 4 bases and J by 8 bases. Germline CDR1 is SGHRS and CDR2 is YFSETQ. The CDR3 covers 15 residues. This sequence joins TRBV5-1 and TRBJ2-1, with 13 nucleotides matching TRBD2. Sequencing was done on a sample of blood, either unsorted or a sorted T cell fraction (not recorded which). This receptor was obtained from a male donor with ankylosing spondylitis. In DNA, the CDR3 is TGCGCCAGCAGCCCGGGGACTAGCGGGATAGATGAGCAGTTCTTC. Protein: CASSPGTSGIDEQFF.